Listed here is a single TCR beta chain. Its target is not known. The CDR3 runs 12 residues. Germline V gene sequence: CDR1 LNHDA, CDR2 SQIVND (reference sequence). V gave up 6 bases and J gave up 4 bases; unmatched junction bases: 2. This sample was included in a study of cytomegalovirus exposure and HLA in healthy donors. The study ran its PCR with 60 Vbeta and 13 Jbeta primers. TCRdb's table, derived via immunoSEQ multiplex PCR, lists solely in-frame clones and lacks some. The sample has 100,000 to 150,000 clones; around three quarters are singletons. Findings of the study overall: Data from an earlier analysis indicated that most TCR beta V segments were productive either about 87% or about 30% of the time.

Specimen: PBMCs. The receptor was derived from a female donor in good health and CMV-seronegative. V and J are TRBV19 and TRBJ1-1; 7 bases fit TRBD1. The CDR3 sequence is CASRTGATEAFF. CDR3 coding DNA: TGTGCCAGTAGAACAGGGGCCACTGAAGCTTTCTTT.